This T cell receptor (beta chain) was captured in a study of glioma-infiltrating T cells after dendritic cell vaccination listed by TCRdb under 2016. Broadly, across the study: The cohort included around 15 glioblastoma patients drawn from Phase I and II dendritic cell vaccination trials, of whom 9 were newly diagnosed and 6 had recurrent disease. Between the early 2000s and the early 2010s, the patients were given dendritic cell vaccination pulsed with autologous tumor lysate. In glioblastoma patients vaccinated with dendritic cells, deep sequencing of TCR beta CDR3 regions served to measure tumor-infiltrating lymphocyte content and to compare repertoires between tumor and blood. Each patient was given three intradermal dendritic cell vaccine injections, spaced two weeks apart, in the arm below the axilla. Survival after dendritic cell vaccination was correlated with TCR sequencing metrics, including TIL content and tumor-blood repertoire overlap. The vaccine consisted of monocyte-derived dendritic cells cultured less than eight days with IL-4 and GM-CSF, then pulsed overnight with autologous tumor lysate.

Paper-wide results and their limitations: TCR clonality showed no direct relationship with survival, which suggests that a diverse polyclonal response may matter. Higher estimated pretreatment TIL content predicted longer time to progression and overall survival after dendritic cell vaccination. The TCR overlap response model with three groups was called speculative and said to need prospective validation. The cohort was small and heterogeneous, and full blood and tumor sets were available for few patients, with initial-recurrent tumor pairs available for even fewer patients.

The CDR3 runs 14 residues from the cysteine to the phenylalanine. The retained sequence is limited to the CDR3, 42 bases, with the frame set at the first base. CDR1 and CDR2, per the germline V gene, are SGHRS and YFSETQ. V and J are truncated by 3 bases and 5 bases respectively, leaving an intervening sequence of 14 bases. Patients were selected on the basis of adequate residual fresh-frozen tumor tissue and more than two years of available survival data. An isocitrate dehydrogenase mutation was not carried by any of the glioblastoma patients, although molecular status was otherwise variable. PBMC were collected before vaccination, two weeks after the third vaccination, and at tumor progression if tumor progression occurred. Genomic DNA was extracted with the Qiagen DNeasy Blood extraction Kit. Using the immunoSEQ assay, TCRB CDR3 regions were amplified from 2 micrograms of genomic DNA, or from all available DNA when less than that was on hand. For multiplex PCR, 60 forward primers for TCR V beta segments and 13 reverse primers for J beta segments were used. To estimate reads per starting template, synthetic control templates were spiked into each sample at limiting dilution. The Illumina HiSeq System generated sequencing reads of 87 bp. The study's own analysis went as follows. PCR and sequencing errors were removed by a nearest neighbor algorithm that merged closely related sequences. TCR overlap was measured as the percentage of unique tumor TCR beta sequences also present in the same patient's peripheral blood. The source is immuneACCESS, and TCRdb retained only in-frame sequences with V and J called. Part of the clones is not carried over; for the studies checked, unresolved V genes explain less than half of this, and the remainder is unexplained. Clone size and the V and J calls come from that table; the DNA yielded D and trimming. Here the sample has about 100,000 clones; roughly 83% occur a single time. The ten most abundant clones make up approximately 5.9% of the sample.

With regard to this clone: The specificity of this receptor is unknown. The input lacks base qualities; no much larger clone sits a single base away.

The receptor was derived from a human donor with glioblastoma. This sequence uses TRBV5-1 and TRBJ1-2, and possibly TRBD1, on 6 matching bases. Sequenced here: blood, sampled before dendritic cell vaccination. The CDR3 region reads CASSSQGQGYGYTF. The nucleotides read TGCGCCAGCAGCTCGCAGGGACAAGGATATGGCTACACCTTC.